Listed below are T cell receptor beta chains from one sample, sequenced in a study of T-cell memory formation after mild COVID-19. MiXCR was run by TCRdb on the 5' RACE reads, yielding one entry per CDR3 protein. Here the sample spans 260,000 or so distinct CDR3 sequences, approximately 16% being singletons. The sample taken for sequencing was PBMCs or a T cell subset sorted from them (not recorded which). These TCRs come from a young man who had mild COVID-19 (a few samples of this study predate the infection). Cell type and time point are not known. Both conserved end residues are part of each CDR3. The D gene is left open where the match is weak. For some rows the clone size is stated as once, few or many, or as a class when expanded; others skip it.

D gene	clone size	V gene	J gene	CDR3 protein	CDR3 DNA
NA	NA	TRBV12-3/TRBV12-4	TRBJ2-7	CASSPHSGAYEQYF	TGTGCCAGCAGCCCACATTCAGGGGCCTACGAGCAGTACTTC
NA	NA	TRBV5-1	TRBJ1-6	CASSPESSPDSPLHF	TGCGCCAGCAGCCCCGAATCGTCCCCGGATTCACCCCTCCACTTT
TRBD2	few	TRBV25-1	TRBJ2-5	CASSDLGNSWGLGETQYF	TGTGCCAGCAGTGACCTTGGTAATTCGTGGGGACTAGGGGAGACCCAGTACTTC
NA	few	TRBV29-1	TRBJ2-4	CSVGGGWPKNIQYF	TGCAGCGTTGGAGGGGGGTGGCCCAAAAACATTCAGTACTTC
TRBD1	NA	TRBV10-3	TRBJ1-6	CATRDRDNSPLHF	TGTGCCACCCGGGACAGAGATAATTCACCCCTCCACTTT
NA	few	TRBV12-3/TRBV12-4	TRBJ2-7	CASSLRPSSYEQYF	TGTGCCAGCAGTTTAAGGCCGAGCTCCTACGAGCAGTACTTC
NA	few	TRBV6-5	TRBJ1-5	CASSLNRVEPQHF	TGTGCCAGCAGTCTTAACAGGGTGGAGCCCCAGCATTTT
TRBD1	few	TRBV2	TRBJ1-1	CASSVLDRGGTEAFF	TGTGCCAGCAGTGTGCTGGACAGGGGGGGTACTGAAGCTTTCTTT
TRBD2	few	TRBV6-2/TRBV6-3	TRBJ2-5	CASTPGGAPETQYF	TGTGCCAGCACCCCCGGGGGGGCCCCAGAGACCCAGTACTTC
TRBD1	NA	TRBV5-1	TRBJ2-3	CASSFAGQDTDTQYF	TGCGCCAGCAGCTTCGCCGGACAGGACACAGATACGCAGTATTTT
NA	NA	TRBV12-3/TRBV12-4	TRBJ1-5	CASSPQYNQPQHF	TGTGCCAGCAGTCCCCAGTACAATCAGCCCCAGCATTTT
NA	NA	TRBV9	TRBJ2-5	CASSVLGVQETQYF	TGTGCCAGCAGCGTCCTGGGGGTCCAAGAGACCCAGTACTTC
TRBD1	NA	TRBV5-8	TRBJ1-1	CASSHVPGQGDTEAFF	TGTGCCAGCAGCCACGTCCCGGGACAGGGGGACACTGAAGCTTTCTTT
NA	few	TRBV4-1	TRBJ1-6	CASSQEVEAGGYSPLHF	TGCGCCAGCAGCCAAGAGGTAGAGGCTGGCGGGTATTCACCCCTCCACTTT
NA	few	TRBV5-1	TRBJ2-1	CASSVPPGHPDNEQFF	TGCGCCAGCAGCGTGCCCCCGGGACACCCCGACAATGAGCAGTTCTTC
TRBD1	NA	TRBV4-1	TRBJ1-4	CASSRSGGNEKLFF	TGCGCCAGCAGCCGGTCAGGGGGAAATGAAAAACTGTTTTTT
TRBD1	many	TRBV27	TRBJ2-1	CASSLSSGTGANEQFF	TGTGCCAGCAGTTTATCGAGCGGGACAGGGGCTAATGAGCAGTTCTTC
NA	many	TRBV4-2	TRBJ2-3	CASSQVQDTQYF	TGTGCCAGCAGCCAGGTGCAAGATACGCAGTATTTT
NA	few	TRBV6-2/TRBV6-3	TRBJ2-4	CASSYGRRTKDKNIQYF	TGTGCCAGCAGTTACGGCAGGAGAACAAAGGACAAAAACATTCAGTACTTC
NA	few	TRBV3-2	TRBJ2-4	CASSQELAAKNIQYF	TGTGCCAGCAGCCAAGAACTAGCAGCCAAAAACATTCAGTACTTC
TRBD1	few	TRBV9	TRBJ1-1	CASSGRLGQGNTEAFF	TGTGCCAGCAGCGGGCGGTTGGGACAGGGTAACACTGAAGCTTTCTTT